The 24 T cell receptor beta chains given below trace back to one sample, sequenced in a study of lymphopenia after photon versus proton radiotherapy. This table comes from immunoSEQ multiplex PCR, and its TCRdb copy is limited to in-frame clones, with some not included. The sample includes tens of thousands of clones, 92% of them seen just once. The source was peripheral blood, collected from a patient treated with photon-based radiotherapy. All receptors derive from a woman aged 40 to 55 with cholangiocarcinoma.

The rearrangement links TRBV27 to TRBJ2-7; D tentatively fits TRBD1 or TRBD2 (5 bases each). CDR1 is MNHEY and CDR2 is SMNVEV in the germline V gene (reference sequence). V was cut by 6 bases and J by 0 bases, with 9 bases left in between. The CDR3 extends over 13 amino acids. The CDR3 is CASSPGASYEQYF. In nucleotides, the CDR3 is TGTGCCAGCAGCCCCGGGGCCTCCTACGAGCAGTACTTC.

This clone appeared a single time. V is TRBV5-6 and J is TRBJ1-4; a possible D gene is TRBD1 (5 bases). The germline CDR1 and CDR2 sequences are SGHDT and YYEEEE. The CDR3 extends over 17 amino acids. Between the trimmed V and J ends, which lost 0 bases and 0 bases, there was a span of 12 bases. CDR3 nucleotides: TGTGCCAGCAGCTTGGGAGGGGTCTTAACAACTAATGAAAAACTGTTTTTT. As protein: CASSLGGVLTTNEKLFF. Supplemented by reference TRBV5-6 and TRBJ1-4, the full variable domain reads DAGVTQSPTHLIKTRGQQVTLRCSPKSGHDTVSWYQQALGQGPQFIFQYYEEEERQRGNFPDRFSGHQFPNYSSELNVNALLLGDSALYLCASSLGGVLTTNEKLFFGSGTQLSVL.

This rearrangement joins TRBV28 to TRBJ2-7; D gene unclear. The CDR3 runs 14 residues. The germline V and J ends were trimmed by 7 bases and 2 bases, with 15 bases remaining between them. The germline V gene encodes CDR1 MDHEN and CDR2 SYDVKM. This CDR3 is CASTFRRPPYEQYF. CDR3 coding DNA: TGTGCCAGCACCTTTCGCAGGCCGCCCTACGAGCAGTACTTC. The full variable domain, with the rest looked up from reference TRBV28 and TRBJ2-7, is DVKVTQSSRYLVKRTGEKVFLECVQDMDHENMFWYRQDPGLGLRLIYFSYDVKMKEKGDIPEGYSVSREKKERFSLILESASTNQTSMYLCASTFRRPPYEQYFGPGTRLTVT.

The chain recombines TRBV10-1 with TRBJ2-3, with unresolved D. Germline V gene sequence: CDR1 WNHNN, CDR2 SYGVQD (reference sequence). The CDR3 extends over 12 amino acids. V gave up 3 bases and J gave up 1 base, with 2 bases separating them. This CDR3 reads CASSDGTDTQYF. The DNA for the CDR3 is TGCGCCAGCAGTGACGGCACAGATACGCAGTATTTT.

This chain uses TRBV4-1 with TRBJ1-6; D gene ambiguous. Germline V CDR1 and CDR2: MGHRA, YSYEKL. V shed 6 bases and J shed 7 bases, with 13 bases lying between them. The CDR3 has 14 residues. The CDR3 reads CASSLEGRNSPLHF. The DNA of the CDR3 is TGCGCCAGCAGTCTGGAGGGTCGAAATTCACCCCTCCACTTT.

The J gene is TRBJ1-6, the V gene TRBV27, with TRBD1 as a possible D gene (5 bases). The ends were cut back, 6 bases at V and 5 bases at J, with 14 bases in the middle. The CDR3 is made up of 15 amino acids. The V gene's germline CDR1 is MNHEY and CDR2 SMNVEV (reference sequence). The CDR3 loop reads CASSRSGKNNSPLHF. DNA of the CDR3: TGTGCCAGCAGCCGGTCAGGGAAAAATAATTCACCCCTCCACTTT.

The chain combines TRBV6-5 with TRBJ2-2; D not resolved. With 4 bases removed from V and 2 bases from J, the gap between germline ends came to 2 bases. Germline CDR1 reads MNHEY; CDR2 reads SVGAGI. There are 12 residues in the CDR3. DNA for the CDR3: TGTGCCAGCAGTTCTAACACCGGGGAGCTGTTTTTT. This translates into CASSSNTGELFF.

The rearrangement joins TRBV6-5 to TRBJ1-1, with TRBD1 identical over 9 bases. CDR1 and CDR2 from the germline V gene are MNHEY and SVGAGI. The CDR3 has 11 amino acids. With 8 bases clipped from V and 5 bases from J, the junction kept 0 bases outside the gene matches. The CDR3 DNA is TGTGCCAGCGGACAGGGGACTGAAGCTTTCTTT. This translates into CASGQGTEAFF.

The chain employs TRBV19 and TRBJ2-7; D not resolved. Germline CDR1 and CDR2: LNHDA and SQIVND (reference sequence). Between the trimmed V and J ends, which lost 5 bases and 6 bases, there was a span of 20 bases. This CDR3 is 15 amino acids long. The CDR3 here is CASSAAPGPASEQYF. The CDR3 bases are TGTGCCAGTAGTGCCGCCCCCGGCCCAGCAAGCGAGCAGTACTTC.

V usage is TRBV5-5 and J usage is TRBJ1-2; 8 nucleotides match TRBD1. With V trimmed by 2 bases and J by 0 bases, 6 bases remained unmatched. Germline V gene lookup returns CDR1 SGHKS and CDR2 YYEKEE (reference sequence). The CDR3 spans 16 residues. The CDR3 here is CASSFAGTGANYGYTF. CDR3 sequence (DNA): TGTGCCAGCAGCTTCGCCGGGACAGGCGCTAACTATGGCTACACCTTC.

The chain joins TRBV2 to TRBJ2-7, with 9 bases aligning to TRBD1. Per the germline V gene, CDR1 is SNHLY and CDR2 is FYNNEI. V was pared by 8 bases and J by 7 bases, with 9 bases of the junction left unmatched. This CDR3 is built from 13 residues. DNA for the CDR3: TGTGCCAGCCGATTACAGGGGGCGGGGGAGCAGTACTTC. Translated: CASRLQGAGEQYF.

V and J are TRBV7-3 and TRBJ2-5; 9 bases are a match to TRBD1. The germline CDR1 and CDR2 sequences are SGHTA and FQGTGA. V dropped 4 bases and J dropped 6; count of bases not matched to a gene: 3. This CDR3 contains 13 residues. CDR3 sequence: CASSSGQGQTQYF. CDR3 bases: TGTGCCAGCAGCTCGGGACAGGGACAGACCCAGTACTTC.

J is TRBJ2-7 and V is TRBV14; D possibly corresponds to TRBD2 (5 bases). Germline CDR1 is SGHDN and CDR2 is FVKESK. V was clipped by 0 bases and J by 7 bases, with 13 bases between them. The CDR3 is made up of 14 amino acids. The CDR3 sequence: CASSQDMRRGEQYF. CDR3 in DNA: TGTGCCAGCAGCCAAGATATGAGACGCGGGGAGCAGTACTTC.

This chain links TRBV15 with TRBJ1-5, with D uncertain. Trimming pared 3 bases from V and 0 bases from J, leaving 12 bases between. Per the germline V gene, CDR1 is LNHNV and CDR2 is YYDKDF (reference sequence). This CDR3 spans 16 amino acids. The CDR3 sequence: CATSRDWAVSNQPQHF. The CDR3 DNA sequence: TGTGCCACCAGCAGGGATTGGGCCGTTAGCAATCAGCCCCAGCATTTT.

This clone was seen only once. The rearrangement links TRBV11-2 to TRBJ2-2; D gene uncertain. The CDR3 has 12 residues. V was trimmed by 5 bases and J by 7 bases, leaving 8 bases between them. Germline loops: CDR1 SGHAT, CDR2 FQNNGV. The CDR3 DNA is TGTGCCAGCAGCCCATCCATCGGGGAGCTGTTTTTT. This encodes CASSPSIGELFF.

This clone is medium-sized within its sample. The CDR3 is CASYTGYYGYTF. In DNA, the CDR3 is TGTGCCAGCTACACAGGGTACTATGGCTACACCTTC. V gene TRBV2 combines with J gene TRBJ1-2; possibly TRBD1 for D (6 bases). The germline CDR1 and CDR2 sequences are SNHLY and FYNNEI. CDR3 length: 12 amino acids. The V end was cut by 8 bases, the J end by 3 bases, with 10 bases between.

The chain combines TRBV18 with TRBJ1-5; tentative D call: TRBD1 (5 bases). The ends were cut back, 4 bases at V and 1 base at J, with 8 bases in the middle. This CDR3 spans 14 amino acids. Per germline, CDR1 KGHSH and CDR2 LQKENI. DNA for the CDR3: TGTGCCAGCTCACAAGGGGCGAGCAATCAGCCCCAGCATTTT. Encoded protein: CASSQGASNQPQHF.

V is TRBV7-9 and J is TRBJ1-1, with a weak D call TRBD1 (5 bases). This CDR3 is 14 amino acids long. CDR1 is SEHNR and CDR2 is FQNEAQ in the germline V gene (reference sequence). Trimming stripped 5 bases from V and 4 bases from J, with 14 bases between. CDR3 loop: CASSRQMGGTEAFF. The CDR3 nucleotides read TGTGCCAGCAGCCGTCAAATGGGGGGCACTGAAGCTTTCTTT. Filled out from reference TRBV7-9 and TRBJ1-1, the complete variable domain reads DTGVSQNPRHKITKRGQNVTFRCDPISEHNRLYWYRQTLGQGPEFLTYFQNEAQLEKSRLLSDRFSAERPKGSFSTLEIQRTEQGDSAMYLCASSRQMGGTEAFFGQGTRLTVV.

The chain is built from TRBV5-6 and TRBJ2-1, with D uncertain. In germline, CDR1 is SGHDT, CDR2 YYEEEE. CDR3 size: 12 residues. V was shortened by 3 bases and J by 4 bases, with 5 bases between the two germline ends. CDR3 protein: CASSSNYNEQFF. CDR3 nucleotide sequence: TGTGCCAGCAGCTCCAATTACAATGAGCAGTTCTTC.

The chain links TRBV19 to TRBJ2-6, with no clear D. The V gene's germline CDR1 is LNHDA and CDR2 SQIVND (reference sequence). CDR3 size: 15 residues. Trimming left V 6 bases short and J 2 bases short, with 11 bases between. The DNA of the CDR3 is TGTGCCAGTAGGAAACAGTTAGCTGGGGCCAACGTCCTGACTTTC. Its translation is CASRKQLAGANVLTF.

V is TRBV6-6 and J is TRBJ2-1, with 9 bases fitting TRBD2. J lost 4 bases, V lost 2 bases, and 6 bases had no gene match. Germline CDR1 and CDR2: MNHNY and SVGAGI (reference sequence). The CDR3 totals 16 residues. CDR3 residues: CASSYRAGGAYNEQFF. DNA of the CDR3: TGTGCCAGCAGTTACAGGGCGGGGGGGGCTTACAATGAGCAGTTCTTC.

This chain joins TRBV7-3 and TRBJ2-2; 11 positions agree with TRBD2. V lost 1 base and J lost 5; bases outside the gene matches: 6. Germline-derived CDR1 and CDR2 are SGHTA and FQGTGA. This CDR3 is 17 amino acids long. The CDR3 here is CASSLRTRTSGTGELFF. DNA of the CDR3: TGTGCCAGCAGCTTAAGAACCCGGACTAGCGGGACCGGGGAGCTGTTTTTT. Using reference TRBV7-3 and TRBJ2-2 for the parts outside the CDR3, the full variable domain is GAGVSQTPSNKVTEKGKYVELRCDPISGHTALYWYRQSLGQGPEFLIYFQGTGAADDSGLPNDRFFAVRPEGSVSTLKIQRTERGDSAVYLCASSLRTRTSGTGELFFGEGSRLTVL.

The chain joins TRBV4-3 to TRBJ2-1; 8 bases fit TRBD2. The V gene end was trimmed by 3 bases and the J gene end by 0 bases; junction bases not matched to a gene: 7. Germline-derived CDR1 and CDR2 are LGHNA and YSLEER. This CDR3 contains 17 residues. The CDR3 DNA is TGCGCCAGCAGCCAGGGGGTAGCGGGGAGCTCCTACAATGAGCAGTTCTTC. Protein: CASSQGVAGSSYNEQFF.

The CDR3 sequence is CAWGAAHGDEQYF. CDR3 coding DNA: TGTGCCTGGGGAGCGGCTCACGGCGACGAGCAGTACTTC. The chain recombines TRBV30 with TRBJ2-7; weak D call: TRBD2 (5 bases). Germline loops: CDR1 GTSNPN, CDR2 SVGIG (reference sequence). The CDR3 is made up of 13 amino acids. V was clipped by 5 bases and J by 5 bases, with 16 bases between them.